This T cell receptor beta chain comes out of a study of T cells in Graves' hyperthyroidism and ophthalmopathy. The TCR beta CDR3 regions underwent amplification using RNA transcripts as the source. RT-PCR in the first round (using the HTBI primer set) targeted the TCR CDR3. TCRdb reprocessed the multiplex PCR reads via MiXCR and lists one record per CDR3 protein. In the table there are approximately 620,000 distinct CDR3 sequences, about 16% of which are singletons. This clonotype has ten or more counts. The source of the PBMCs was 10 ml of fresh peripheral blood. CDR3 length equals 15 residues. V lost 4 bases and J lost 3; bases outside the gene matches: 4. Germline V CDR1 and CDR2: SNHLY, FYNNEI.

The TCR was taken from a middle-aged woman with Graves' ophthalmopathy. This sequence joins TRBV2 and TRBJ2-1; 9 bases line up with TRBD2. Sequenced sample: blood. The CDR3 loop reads CASSVFSGSYNEQFF. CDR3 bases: TGTGCCAGCAGTGTTTTTAGCGGGAGCTACAATGAGCAGTTCTTC.